This T cell receptor (beta chain) was sequenced during a study of response to subunit inactivated influenza vaccine. Findings and caveats of the study: Authors suggested seasonal influenza vaccinations each recruit few new T cells.

The germline V gene encodes CDR1 MDHEN and CDR2 SYDVKM. The CDR3 runs to 17 residues. V shed 6 bases and J 2 bases; nucleotides not matched to a gene: 11. In its sample, this clonotype was seen a few times. Its antigen is currently unknown. In TCRdb, the RT-PCR reads were re-called with MiXCR into one record per CDR3 protein. The data contain 800,000 or so distinct CDR3 sequences, 21% of them singletons. Sequencing was performed on PBMCs from blood, taken approximately 5 days after vaccination. This receptor was identified in a man in his fifties or sixties who received an inactivated influenza vaccine. The chain is built from TRBV28 and TRBJ2-2; the match to TRBD1 covers 8 bases. The CDR3 region is CASSYTDRAFNTGELFF. DNA for the CDR3: TGTGCCAGCAGCTACACGGACAGGGCCTTTAACACCGGGGAGCTGTTTTTT.